This TCR beta chain was observed in a study of OX40 agonist ivuxolimab in advanced cancers. Assay used: immunoSEQ multiplex PCR; TCRdb lists only in-frame clones, some missing. This sample has over 30,000 clones, with around 90% found just once. Autoimmune disease history or systemic immunosuppression barred patients. With 1 base clipped from V and 3 bases from J, the junction kept 4 bases outside the gene matches. The germline gives CDR1 MGHRA, CDR2 YSYEKL. CDR3 length: 16 amino acids. This sequence originates from an adult with an advanced solid tumor such as melanoma, head and neck, liver or kidney cancer. Material: CD4+ or CD8+ T cells sorted from blood, obtained in a trial of the OX40 agonist ivuxolimab. This chain uses TRBV4-1 with TRBJ1-5; 9 bases line up with TRBD1. CDR3 in amino acids: CASSQVDRGYNQPQHF. DNA for the CDR3: TGCGCCAGCAGCCAAGTAGACAGGGGGTACAATCAGCCCCAGCATTTT.